The sequence of this TCR beta chain was determined in a study of glioma-infiltrating T cells after dendritic cell vaccination. This clone was counted once. TCRdb's copy holds only in-frame clones and misses some; the assay was immunoSEQ multiplex PCR. The sample contains about 95,000 clones, about 85% of which appear only once. The CDR3 is 15 residues long. Germline CDR1 is LNHNV and CDR2 is YYDKDF (reference sequence). Deletions cut 0 bases from V and 5 bases from J, with 10 bases between. The chain has TRBV15 and TRBJ2-2, with D perhaps matching TRBD2 (5 bases). The sequences come from blood, collected before dendritic cell vaccination. The TCR comes from a human donor with glioblastoma. The CDR3 region is CATSREPPGTGELFF. In DNA form, the CDR3 reads TGTGCCACCAGCAGAGAACCGCCGGGGACCGGGGAGCTGTTTTTT.